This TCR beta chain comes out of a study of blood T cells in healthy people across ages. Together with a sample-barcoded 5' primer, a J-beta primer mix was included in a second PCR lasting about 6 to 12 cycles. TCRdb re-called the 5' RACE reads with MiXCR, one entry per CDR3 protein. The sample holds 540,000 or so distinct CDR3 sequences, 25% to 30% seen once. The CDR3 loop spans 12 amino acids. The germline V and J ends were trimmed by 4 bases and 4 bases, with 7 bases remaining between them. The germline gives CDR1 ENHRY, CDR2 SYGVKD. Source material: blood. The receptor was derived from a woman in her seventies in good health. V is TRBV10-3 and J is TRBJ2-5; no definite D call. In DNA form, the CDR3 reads TGTGCCATCAGTGGTACGGGAGAGACCCAGTACTTC. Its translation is CAISGTGETQYF.